This T cell receptor beta chain was sequenced during a study of blood T cells in healthy people across ages. Overall study context: Every two T cells gave about one barcoded beta molecule via template switching.

The authors ran a second PCR of about 6 to 11 cycles using a sample-barcoded 5' primer and a J-beta primer mix. Per-sample output comprised a minimum of 3 million paired-end reads containing CDR3. MiXCR was run by TCRdb on the 5' RACE reads, yielding one entry per CDR3 protein. The sample contains about 570,000 distinct CDR3 sequences, roughly 29% of which appear only once. Germline assignment: CDR1 ENHRY and CDR2 SYGVKD. The CDR3 spans 12 residues. Germline trimming cut 6 bases from V and 4 bases from J; bases unmatched to any gene: 1. There were healthy Caucasian individuals from Russia, aged roughly 6 to 90, serving as donors. Researchers isolated at least 7 million PBMCs per sample.

The sample consisted of blood. The chain recombines TRBV10-3 with TRBJ1-1; 8 nucleotides agree with TRBD1. This clonotype originated in a woman aged 70-85 years in good health. The CDR3: CAIRTGGTEAFF. CDR3 DNA sequence: TGTGCCATCAGAACAGGGGGCACTGAAGCTTTCTTT.